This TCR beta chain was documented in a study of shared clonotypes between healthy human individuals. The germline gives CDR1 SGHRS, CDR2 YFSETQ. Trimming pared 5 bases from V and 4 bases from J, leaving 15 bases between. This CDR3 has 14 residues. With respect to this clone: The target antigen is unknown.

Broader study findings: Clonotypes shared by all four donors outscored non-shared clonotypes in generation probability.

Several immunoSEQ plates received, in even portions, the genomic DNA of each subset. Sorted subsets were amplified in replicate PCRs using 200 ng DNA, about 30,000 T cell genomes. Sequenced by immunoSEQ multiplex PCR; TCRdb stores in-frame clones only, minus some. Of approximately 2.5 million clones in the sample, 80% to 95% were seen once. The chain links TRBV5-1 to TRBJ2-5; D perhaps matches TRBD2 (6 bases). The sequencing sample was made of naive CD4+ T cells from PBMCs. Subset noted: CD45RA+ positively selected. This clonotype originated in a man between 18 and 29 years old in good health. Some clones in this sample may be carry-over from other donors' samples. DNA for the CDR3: TGCGCCAGCAGACCGGCTAGGGGAGGAGAGACCCAGTACTTC. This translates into CASRPARGGETQYF.